This T cell receptor beta chain was observed in a study of cytomegalovirus exposure and HLA in healthy donors. Use of 60 Vbeta and 13 Jbeta primers characterized the PCR. The method was immunoSEQ multiplex PCR; TCRdb's version includes in-frame clones alone and lacks a portion of them. This sample has 130,000 to 150,000 clones; approximately 80% occur once, and the top ten carry about an eighth. The sequence was obtained from a man between 40 and 49 years old in good health and CMV-seropositive. Sequenced: PBMCs.

CDR3 in amino acids: CASSLGPTAGTINEQFF. DNA of the CDR3: TGTGCCAGCAGCTTAGGGCCGACGGCCGGCACTATAAATGAGCAGTTCTTC. This chain connects TRBV11-2 to TRBJ2-1; D unclear. Germline assignment: CDR1 SGHAT and CDR2 FQNNGV. The CDR3 consists of 17 residues. The V and J ends lost 1 base and 7 bases respectively, with 20 bases between them.